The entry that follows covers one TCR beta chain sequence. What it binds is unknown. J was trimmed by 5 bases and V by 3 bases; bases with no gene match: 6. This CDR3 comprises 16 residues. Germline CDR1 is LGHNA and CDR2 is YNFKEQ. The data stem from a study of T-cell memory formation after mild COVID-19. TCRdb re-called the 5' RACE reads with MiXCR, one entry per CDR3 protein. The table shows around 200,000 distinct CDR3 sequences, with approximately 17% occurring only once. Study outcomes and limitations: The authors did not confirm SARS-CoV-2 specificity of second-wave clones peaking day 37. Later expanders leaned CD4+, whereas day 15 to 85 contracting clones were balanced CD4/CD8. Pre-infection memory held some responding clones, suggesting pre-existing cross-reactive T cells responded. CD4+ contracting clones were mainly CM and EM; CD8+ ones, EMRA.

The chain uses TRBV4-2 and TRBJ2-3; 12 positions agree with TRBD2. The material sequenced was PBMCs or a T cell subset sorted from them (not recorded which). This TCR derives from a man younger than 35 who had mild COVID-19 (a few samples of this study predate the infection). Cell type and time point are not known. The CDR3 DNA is TGTGCCAGCAGCCAGCGACTAGCGGGGGTTGGAGATACGCAGTATTTT. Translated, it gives CASSQRLAGVGDTQYF.